The 2 T cell receptor beta chains in this list originate from one sample, sequenced in a study of blood T cells in healthy people across ages. Alongside a J-beta primer mix, a sample-barcoded 5' primer served in a second PCR lasting about 7 to 11 cycles. TCRdb re-called the 5' RACE reads with MiXCR, one entry per CDR3 protein. Of roughly 900,000 distinct CDR3 sequences listed, 29% are singletons. The sequencing input was blood. The receptor source for this set is a woman older than 75 in good health.

This clonotype came up a few times. Since a much larger clone is just one base distant, this may be a read error. The gene calls are TRBV5-1 and TRBJ2-5; 8 bases map to TRBD2. Germline V gene lookup returns CDR1 SGHRS and CDR2 YFSETQ. V dropped 7 bases and J dropped 11; count of bases not matched to a gene: 16. This CDR3 contains 14 residues. This chain's CDR3 is CASADGGGNDEQYF. Written as DNA, the CDR3 is TGCGCCAGCGCGGACGGGGGGGGCAACGATGAGCAGTACTTC. The whole variable domain, remainder taken from reference TRBV5-1 and TRBJ2-5, is KAGVTQTPRYLIKTRGQQVTLSCSPISGHRSVSWYQQTPGQGLQFLFEYFSETQRNKGNFPGRFSGRQFSNSRSEMNVSTLELGDSALYLCASADGGGNDEQYFGPGTRLLVL.

A note on this clonotype: This may be a read error, as it is one base from a much larger clone. The J gene is TRBJ2-7, the V gene TRBV5-1, with TRBD1 matching 10 bases. Losses at the gene ends were 9 bases for V and 5 bases for J; bases not matched to a gene: 11. The CDR3 is 14 residues long. Germline assignment: CDR1 SGHRS and CDR2 YFSETQ. Here the CDR3 reads CANNPGTGEDEQYF. The CDR3 DNA reads TGCGCCAACAACCCCGGGACAGGGGAAGACGAGCAGTACTTC. The full variable domain, completed using reference TRBV5-1 and TRBJ2-7, is KAGVTQTPRYLIKTRGQQVTLSCSPISGHRSVSWYQQTPGQGLQFLFEYFSETQRNKGNFPGRFSGRQFSNSRSEMNVSTLELGDSALYLCANNPGTGEDEQYFGPGTRLTVT.